This T cell receptor beta chain is from a study of shared clonotypes between healthy human individuals. CD45RO-negative, CCR7-positively selected cells formed the naive CD8 fraction, excluding terminally differentiated effector memory CD45RA+ cells. Of note for this clone: No antigen is known for it.

Regarding the study as a whole: Among four donors, roughly 5% of naive CD4 clonotypes were found in common.

Some clones are missing from TCRdb's copy, which holds only in-frame ones; the method was immunoSEQ multiplex PCR. This sample has about 870,000 clones, with 80% to 95% found just once. The CDR3 contains 15 residues. CDR1 and CDR2 (germline): SGHRS, YFSETQ. V shed 4 bases, J shed 3 bases, and the junction held 9 bases outside the gene matches. This clonotype originated in a man under 40 in good health. The rearrangement links TRBV5-1 to TRBJ2-7, with 8 bases that match TRBD1. Input material: naive CD8+ T cells sorted from blood. DNA for the CDR3: TGCGCCAGCAGCGAAACAGGGGGTACTAGCTACGAGCAGTACTTC. This encodes CASSETGGTSYEQYF.